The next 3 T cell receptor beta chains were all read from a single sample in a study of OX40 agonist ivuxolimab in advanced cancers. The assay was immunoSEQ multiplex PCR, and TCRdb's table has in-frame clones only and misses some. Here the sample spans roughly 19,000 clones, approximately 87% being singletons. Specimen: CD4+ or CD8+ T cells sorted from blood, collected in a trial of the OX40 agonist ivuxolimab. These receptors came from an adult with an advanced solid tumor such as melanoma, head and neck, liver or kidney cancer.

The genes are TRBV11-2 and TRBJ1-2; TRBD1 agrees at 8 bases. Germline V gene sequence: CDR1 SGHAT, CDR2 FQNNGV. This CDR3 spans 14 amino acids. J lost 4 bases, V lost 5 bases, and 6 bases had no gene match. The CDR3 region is CASSPGQGGYGYTF. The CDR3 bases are TGTGCCAGCAGCCCCGGACAGGGTGGCTATGGCTACACCTTC.

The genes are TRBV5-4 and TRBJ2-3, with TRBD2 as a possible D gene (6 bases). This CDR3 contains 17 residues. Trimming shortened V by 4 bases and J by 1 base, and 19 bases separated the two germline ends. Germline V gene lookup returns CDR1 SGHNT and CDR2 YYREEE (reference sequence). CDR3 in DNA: TGTGCCAGCAGCCTTCCTAATTGGGGCGGGGGCACAGATACGCAGTATTTT. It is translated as CASSLPNWGGGTDTQYF.

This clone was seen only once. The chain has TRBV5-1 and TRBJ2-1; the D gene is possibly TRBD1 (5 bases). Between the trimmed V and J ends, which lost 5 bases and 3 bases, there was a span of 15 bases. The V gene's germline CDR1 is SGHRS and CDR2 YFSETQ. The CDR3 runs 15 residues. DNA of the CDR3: TGCGCCAGCAGAACCTGGACACCCGACTACAATGAGCAGTTCTTC. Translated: CASRTWTPDYNEQFF. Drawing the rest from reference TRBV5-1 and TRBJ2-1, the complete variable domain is KAGVTQTPRYLIKTRGQQVTLSCSPISGHRSVSWYQQTPGQGLQFLFEYFSETQRNKGNFPGRFSGRQFSNSRSEMNVSTLELGDSALYLCASRTWTPDYNEQFFGPGTRLTVL.